The TCR beta chain under discussion was sequenced for a study of response to subunit inactivated influenza vaccine (dated 2018 in TCRdb). Study-wide context: To follow how T cells responded to a trivalent subunit inactivated influenza vaccine, the researchers relied on deep quantitative profiling of the T cell receptor repertoire.

What the study reported, not specific to this receptor: The authors suggested that each seasonal influenza vaccination may recruit only a limited number of new T cells.

With respect to this clonotype: No cognate antigen has been identified for it. No quality values exist for individual bases; no much larger clone is one base distant.

The CDR3 covers 17 residues, taking in both the cysteine and the phenylalanine. The entry retains the CDR3 DNA only, 51 bases that are in frame from base 1. V is pared back by 1 base and J by 0 bases, with 14 bases lying between the germline termini. CDR1 and CDR2 were assigned from the germline V gene (reference sequence) as LNHNV and YYDKDF. Libraries were made using RT-PCR. These reads were obtained on an Illumina HiSeq 2500. TCRdb's own reprocessing of the public reads used fastp at Q25 and MiXCR and kept productive beta chains. Each CDR3 protein appears once, grouped with its most common genes and DNA. The sample profile shows around 790,000 distinct CDR3 sequences; less than 25% of them were found once. Approximately 10% of the sample is held by the ten biggest clonotypes.

Specimen: PBMCs from blood, collected less than 6 days after vaccination. The TCR comes from a man over 45 who received an inactivated influenza vaccine. Donor details come from another sample of the same person, matched by shared clones. Recombination connected TRBV15 to TRBJ2-3, with a tentative D call of TRBD1 or TRBD2, each matching 5 bases. The CDR3 reads as follows: CATSRVEAGASTDTQYF. The nucleotides are TGTGCCACCAGCAGAGTGGAGGCTGGGGCCAGCACAGATACGCAGTATTTT.